One sample yielded the 12 T cell receptor beta chains listed below, sequenced in a study of long-term antiretroviral therapy in people with HIV. Sequencing relied on immunoSEQ assay v3.0, run at survey level. The method was immunoSEQ multiplex PCR; TCRdb's version includes in-frame clones alone and lacks a portion of them. The sample holds about 21,000 clones, roughly 84% seen once. The material was unsorted PBMCs, obtained 0.2 years before starting antiretroviral therapy. These TCRs come from a man between 18 and 35 years old with HIV.

The chain employs TRBV7-2 and TRBJ1-2; D uncertain. Germline V CDR1 and CDR2: SGHTA, FQGNSA. The CDR3 runs to 12 residues. The germline V and J ends were trimmed by 6 bases and 8 bases, with 13 bases remaining between them. CDR3 in amino acids: CASSIPGGGYTF. In DNA form, the CDR3 reads TGTGCCAGCAGTATACCCGGCGGAGGCTACACCTTC.

The V call is TRBV5-6, the J call TRBJ1-5; 10 bases match TRBD1. This CDR3 is built from 18 residues. V lost 0 bases and J lost 4; bases outside the gene matches: 10. Germline V gene sequence: CDR1 SGHDT, CDR2 YYEEEE. The CDR3 DNA follows: TGTGCCAGCAGCTTGGGGGGACCCGGGACAGGGGTGAATCAGCCCCAGCATTTT. Translating gives CASSLGGPGTGVNQPQHF.

The CDR3 region is CAISDQGLAKNTGELFF. CDR3 in DNA: TGTGCCATCAGTGACCAGGGACTAGCGAAGAACACCGGGGAGCTGTTTTTT. The gene calls are TRBV10-3 and TRBJ2-2; TRBD2 agrees at 10 bases. V was clipped by 3 bases and J by 1 base; unmatched bases: 5. Germline loops: CDR1 ENHRY, CDR2 SYGVKD. The CDR3 contains 17 residues.

This chain connects TRBV11-1 to TRBJ1-1, with a possible D match to TRBD1 (5 bases). V was shortened by 1 base and J by 6 bases, with 15 bases between the two germline ends. Germline CDR1 is SGHAT and CDR2 is FQDESV (reference sequence). This CDR3 contains 15 residues. This CDR3 reads CASSLGRGFHSEAFF. CDR3 DNA: TGTGCCAGCAGCTTAGGGAGGGGATTTCACTCTGAAGCTTTCTTT. The full variable domain, in which reference TRBV11-1 and TRBJ1-1 provide the parts outside the CDR3, is EAEVAQSPRYKITEKSQAVAFWCDPISGHATLYWYRQILGQGPELLVQFQDESVVDDSQLPKDRFSAERLKGVDSTLKIQPAELGDSAMYLCASSLGRGFHSEAFFGQGTRLTVV.

CDR3 in DNA: TGCGCCAGCAGTTGGACTTCATCAGGTCGCGGTGGCGAGACCCAGTACTTC. This translates into CASSWTSSGRGGETQYF. The genes are TRBV4-1 and TRBJ2-5; D may be TRBD2 (5 bases). Trimming left V 6 bases short and J 5 bases short, with 25 bases between. Germline V gene data show CDR1 as MGHRA and CDR2 as YSYEKL. This CDR3 has 17 amino acids.

The chain combines TRBV27 with TRBJ1-2; D perhaps matches TRBD1 (5 bases). V was shortened by 0 bases and J by 5 bases, with 16 bases between the two germline ends. Germline assignment: CDR1 MNHEY and CDR2 SMNVEV (reference sequence). The CDR3 spans 16 residues. CDR3 DNA sequence: TGTGCCAGCAGTTTATCGAAGTTTGGGGCGTCGTATGGCTACACCTTC. Translating gives CASSLSKFGASYGYTF.

This sequence joins TRBV15 and TRBJ2-7; 8 bases match TRBD1. The CDR3 is made up of 13 amino acids. V dropped 2 bases and J dropped 6; count of bases not matched to a gene: 3. In germline, CDR1 is LNHNV, CDR2 YYDKDF (reference sequence). CDR3 sequence (DNA): TGTGCCACCAGCAGACCGGACAGGGCCGAGCAGTACTTC. It specifies CATSRPDRAEQYF.

This chain links TRBV13 with TRBJ2-2; 8 bases align to TRBD1. The CDR3 consists of 14 residues. Germline V CDR1 and CDR2: PRHDT, FYEKMQ (reference sequence). V was clipped by 3 bases and J by 7 bases; unmatched bases: 4. CDR3 bases: TGTGCCAGCAGCTTCGGACAGGGCGTCGGGGAGCTGTTTTTT. It translates to CASSFGQGVGELFF.

The gene calls are TRBV13 and TRBJ2-7; TRBD2 matches at 10 bases. Germline-derived CDR1 and CDR2 are PRHDT and FYEKMQ (reference sequence). The CDR3 has 18 residues. The trim removed 3 bases at V and 7 bases at J, leaving 18 bases unmatched. CDR3: CASSLATSGISQGWEQYF. The CDR3 nucleotides read TGTGCCAGCAGCTTGGCCACTAGCGGGATTTCCCAGGGATGGGAGCAGTACTTC. Filled out from reference TRBV13 and TRBJ2-7, the complete variable domain reads AAGVIQSPRHLIKEKRETATLKCYPIPRHDTVYWYQQGPGQDPQFLISFYEKMQSDKGSIPDRFSAQQFSDYHSELNMSSLELGDSALYFCASSLATSGISQGWEQYFGPGTRLTVT.

The chain is built from TRBV7-2 and TRBJ2-4; D gene unclear. The length of the CDR3 is 15 residues. V dropped 1 base and J dropped 0 bases, with 7 bases sitting between them. CDR1 is SGHTA, CDR2 FQGNSA, per germline. The CDR3 reads CASSLELLAKNIQYF. In DNA, the CDR3 is TGTGCCAGCAGCTTAGAGTTGCTAGCCAAAAACATTCAGTACTTC.

The chain joins TRBV5-4 to TRBJ2-3, with 8 bases lining up with TRBD2. CDR1 and CDR2 from the germline V gene are SGHNT and YYREEE (reference sequence). The trim removed 4 bases at V and 3 bases at J, leaving 10 bases unmatched. The CDR3 is 16 amino acids. The CDR3 region is CASSPRLGGGTDTQYF. As DNA, the CDR3 is TGTGCCAGCAGCCCCCGACTAGGCGGGGGGACAGATACGCAGTATTTT.

This clone was observed once. This sequence joins TRBV30 and TRBJ1-6; D is undetermined. Trimming left V 2 bases short and J 3 bases short, with 14 bases between. The CDR3 has 16 residues. Germline CDR1 GTSNPN, CDR2 SVGIG (reference sequence). The CDR3 DNA reads TGTGCCTGGAGTACCGAGAGATTTAACTATAATTCACCCCTCCACTTT. As protein: CAWSTERFNYNSPLHF.